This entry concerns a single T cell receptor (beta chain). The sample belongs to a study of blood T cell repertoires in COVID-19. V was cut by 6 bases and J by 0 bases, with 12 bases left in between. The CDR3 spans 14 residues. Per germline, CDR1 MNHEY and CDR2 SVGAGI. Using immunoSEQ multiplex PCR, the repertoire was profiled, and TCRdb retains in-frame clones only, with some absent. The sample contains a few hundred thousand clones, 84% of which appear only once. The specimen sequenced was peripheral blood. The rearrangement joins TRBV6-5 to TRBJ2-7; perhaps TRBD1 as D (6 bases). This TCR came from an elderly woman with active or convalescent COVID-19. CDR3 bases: TGTGCCAGCAGCAGACAGGACGCCTCCTACGAGCAGTACTTC. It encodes CASSRQDASYEQYF.